The entry below gives a single TCR beta chain sequence along with its context. The data were taken from a study of OX40 agonist ivuxolimab in advanced cancers. Assay used: immunoSEQ multiplex PCR; TCRdb lists only in-frame clones, some missing. The top ten clones hold 5% of a sample with more than 55,000 clones, roughly 80% of them seen once. This CDR3 comprises 15 residues. The germline CDR1 and CDR2 sequences are LNHNV and YYDKDF (reference sequence). V gave up 0 bases and J gave up 1 base, with 9 bases separating them. This specimen was CD4+ or CD8+ T cells sorted from blood, taken in a trial of the OX40 agonist ivuxolimab. The chain joins TRBV15 to TRBJ1-2, with D unresolved. This sequence originates from an adult with an advanced solid tumor such as melanoma, head and neck, liver or kidney cancer. CDR3 nucleotide sequence: TGTGCCACCAGCAGAGATCTTAGTAGTAACTATGGCTACACCTTC. As protein: CATSRDLSSNYGYTF.